The sequence of this T cell receptor beta chain was determined in a study of blood T cell repertoires in COVID-19. Turning to the study itself: COVID-19 samples from acute and convalescent phases originated in the United States, Italy and Spain.

Produced via immunoSEQ multiplex PCR; TCRdb's table is partial and in-frame only. The table has about 150,000 clones, about 85% seen once; the top ten hold about 4%. Germline CDR1 and CDR2: KGHSH and LQKENI. V lost 6 bases and J lost 5, with 8 bases in between. The CDR3 length is 13 residues. Exposed participants encountered a COVID-19 case during the 2 weeks preceding study entry. The sequencing input was PBMCs or T cells enriched from blood (not recorded which). The chain couples TRBV18 to TRBJ1-6; no clear D. This clonotype was sampled from a woman aged 40-49 years who had been exposed to COVID-19. The CDR3 region has the DNA TGTGCCAGCTCCCAGGAAAATAATTCACCCCTCCACTTT. This codes for CASSQENNSPLHF.